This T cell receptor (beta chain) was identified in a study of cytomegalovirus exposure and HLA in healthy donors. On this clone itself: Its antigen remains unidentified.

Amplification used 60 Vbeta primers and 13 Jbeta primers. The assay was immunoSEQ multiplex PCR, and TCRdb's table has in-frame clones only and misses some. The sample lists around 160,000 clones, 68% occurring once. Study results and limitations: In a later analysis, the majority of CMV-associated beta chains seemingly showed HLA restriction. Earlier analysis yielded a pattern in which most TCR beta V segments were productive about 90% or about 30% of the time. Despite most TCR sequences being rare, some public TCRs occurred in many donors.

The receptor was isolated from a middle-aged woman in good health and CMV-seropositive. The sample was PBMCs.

CDR3 in DNA: TGTGCCAGCGGGCAGGGAAGGGGCACTGAAGCTTTCTTT. This sequence encodes CASGQGRGTEAFF. The chain links TRBV9 to TRBJ1-1; TRBD1 is a possible D gene (5 bases). The germline gives CDR1 SGDLS, CDR2 YYNGEE. This CDR3 has 13 amino acids. The V and J ends lost 7 bases and 4 bases respectively, with 14 bases between them.